The source of this TCR beta chain is a study of shared clonotypes between healthy human individuals. Study observations and caveats: Against clonotypes common to all four donors, non-shared ones had lower generation probabilities.

Sequencing used immunoSEQ multiplex PCR; TCRdb keeps in-frame clones, though not all of them. Of about 2 million clones listed, less than 95% are singletons. The naive CD8 population came from CD45RO-negative cells selected for CCR7, without terminally differentiated effector memory CD45RA+ cells. Per the germline V gene, CDR1 is MGHRA and CDR2 is YSYEKL. V was shortened by 1 base and J by 1 base, with 11 bases between the two germline ends. The CDR3 runs to 15 residues. Concerning this clone itself: No antigen is known for it.

Sequencing used naive CD8+ T cells sorted from blood. The V and J genes are TRBV4-1 and TRBJ2-7; D unclear. The clonotype comes from a man aged 18 to 29 in good health. The DNA for the CDR3 is TGCGCCAGCAGCCAAGTCCCAGTACAATCCTACGAGCAGTACTTC. This codes for CASSQVPVQSYEQYF.